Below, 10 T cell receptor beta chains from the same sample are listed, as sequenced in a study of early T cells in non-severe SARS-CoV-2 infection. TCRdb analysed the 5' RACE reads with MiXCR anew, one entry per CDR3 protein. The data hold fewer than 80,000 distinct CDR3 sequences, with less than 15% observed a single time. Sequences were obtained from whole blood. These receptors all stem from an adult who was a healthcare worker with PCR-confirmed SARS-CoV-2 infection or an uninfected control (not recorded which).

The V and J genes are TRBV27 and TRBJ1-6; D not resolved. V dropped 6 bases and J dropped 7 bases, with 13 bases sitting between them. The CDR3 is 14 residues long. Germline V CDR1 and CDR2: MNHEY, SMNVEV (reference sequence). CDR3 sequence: CASSPRRFNSPLHF. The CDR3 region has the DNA TGTGCCAGCAGCCCTCGAAGGTTCAATTCACCCCTCCACTTT.

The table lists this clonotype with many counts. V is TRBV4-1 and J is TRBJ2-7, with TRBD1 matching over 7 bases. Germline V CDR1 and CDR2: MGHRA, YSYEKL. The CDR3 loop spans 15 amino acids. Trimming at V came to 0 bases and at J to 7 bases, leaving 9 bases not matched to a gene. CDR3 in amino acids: CASSQEDRPSAEQYF. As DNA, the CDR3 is TGCGCCAGCAGCCAAGAGGACAGGCCCTCGGCTGAGCAGTACTTC.

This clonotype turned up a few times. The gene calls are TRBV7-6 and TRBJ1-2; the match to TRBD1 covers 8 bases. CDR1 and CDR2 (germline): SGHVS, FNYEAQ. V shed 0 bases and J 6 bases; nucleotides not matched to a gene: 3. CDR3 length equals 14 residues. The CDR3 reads CASSLAGQEDGYTF. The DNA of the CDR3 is TGTGCCAGCAGCTTAGCGGGACAGGAAGATGGCTACACCTTC.

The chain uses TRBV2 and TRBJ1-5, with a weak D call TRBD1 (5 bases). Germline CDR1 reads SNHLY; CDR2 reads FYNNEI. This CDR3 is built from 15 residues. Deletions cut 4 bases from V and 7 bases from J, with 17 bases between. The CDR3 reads CASSGDRGREQPQHF. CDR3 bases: TGTGCCAGCAGTGGGGACCGAGGGAGAGAACAGCCCCAGCATTTT.

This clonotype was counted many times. The CDR3 here is CASSRSNQPQHF. DNA of the CDR3: TGTGCCAGCAGTCGGTCCAATCAGCCCCAGCATTTT. This chain joins TRBV7-8 and TRBJ1-5; D is unclear. Germline lookup yields CDR1 SGHVS and CDR2 FQNEAQ. The CDR3 runs to 12 residues. The V gene lost 6 bases and the J gene lost 3 bases, with 6 bases spanning the gap.

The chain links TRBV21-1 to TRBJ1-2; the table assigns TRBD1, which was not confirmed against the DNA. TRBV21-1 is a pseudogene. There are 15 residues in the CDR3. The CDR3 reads CASSLKGERSYGYTF. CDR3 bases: TGTGCCAGCAGCCTAAAAGGGGAGAGAAGCTATGGCTACACCTTC.

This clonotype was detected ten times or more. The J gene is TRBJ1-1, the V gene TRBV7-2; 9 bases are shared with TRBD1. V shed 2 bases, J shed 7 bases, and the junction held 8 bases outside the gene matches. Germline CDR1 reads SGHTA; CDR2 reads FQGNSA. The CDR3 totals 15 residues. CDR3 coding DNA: TGTGCCAGCAGCTTATTAGATTACAGGGGGCTTGAAGCTTTCTTT. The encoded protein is CASSLLDYRGLEAFF.

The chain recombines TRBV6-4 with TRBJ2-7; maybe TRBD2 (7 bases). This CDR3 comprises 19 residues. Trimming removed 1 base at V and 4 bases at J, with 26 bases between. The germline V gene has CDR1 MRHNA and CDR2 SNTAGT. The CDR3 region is CASSDFTPGSGGAGYEQYF. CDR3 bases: TGTGCCAGCAGTGACTTCACCCCCGGTTCGGGGGGCGCTGGGTACGAGCAGTACTTC.

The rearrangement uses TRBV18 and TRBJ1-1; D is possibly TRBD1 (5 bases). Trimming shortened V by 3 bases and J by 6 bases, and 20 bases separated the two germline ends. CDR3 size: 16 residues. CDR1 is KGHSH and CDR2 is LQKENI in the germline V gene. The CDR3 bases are TGTGCCAGCTCACCGAGGCAGGGTTCTGTTGGCGCTGAAGCTTTCTTT. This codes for CASSPRQGSVGAEAFF.

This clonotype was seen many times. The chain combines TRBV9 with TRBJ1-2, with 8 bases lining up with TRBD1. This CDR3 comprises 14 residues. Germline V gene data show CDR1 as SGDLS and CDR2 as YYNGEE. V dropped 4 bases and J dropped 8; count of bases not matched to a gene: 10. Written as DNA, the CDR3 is TGTGCCAGCAGCTCACCGACAGGGGTGAGAGGCTACACCTTC. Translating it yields CASSSPTGVRGYTF.